This is a list of T cell receptor beta chains from one sample in a study of early T cells in non-severe SARS-CoV-2 infection. TCRdb processed the 5' RACE reads anew with MiXCR; each CDR3 protein has one entry. The table includes 40,000 to 55,000 distinct CDR3 sequences, 6.5% to 9.5% detected once. Source material: whole blood. The source of these receptors is an adult who was a healthcare worker with PCR-confirmed SARS-CoV-2 infection or an uninfected control (not recorded which). The CDR3 runs from the conserved cysteine through the conserved F or W.

V	J	CDR3
TRBV12-3/TRBV12-4	TRBJ1-2	CASSLDPVRRGYTF
TRBV5-1	TRBJ1-6	CASSSGDRGGYNSPLHF
TRBV12-3/TRBV12-4	TRBJ2-3	CASRVTGTYTDTQYF
TRBV27	TRBJ2-2	CASSPLTGGNTGELFF
TRBV12-3/TRBV12-4	TRBJ2-1	CASRGTNDNEQFF
TRBV19	TRBJ1-1	CASSIPIGETEAFF
TRBV5-6	TRBJ1-1	CASSPGARTEAFF
TRBV29-1	TRBJ2-1	CSASGGNSYNEQFF
TRBV13	TRBJ2-4	CASSLGRKNIQYF
TRBV20-1	TRBJ1-4	CSASALGTGNEKLFF
TRBV3-1	TRBJ1-2	CASSQVGGKGYTF
TRBV12-3/TRBV12-4	TRBJ2-3	CASSPGHPTDTQYF
TRBV18	TRBJ1-1	CASQRQGANTEAFF
TRBV6-4	TRBJ2-2	CASSGQVGGELFF
TRBV2	TRBJ2-2	CASNRNGGNTGELFF